This T cell receptor (beta chain) originates from a study of human T cells and chemical hapten exposure. After removal of 2 bases from V and 0 bases from J, the junction contained 2 bases not matched to a gene. Germline V gene data show CDR1 as SGHRS and CDR2 as YFSETQ. This CDR3 has 15 residues. General study findings and limits: DPC sensitization did not alter TCRs above 1 in 1000 frequency.

Time point here: healthy volunteer bleed at 6 weeks. The total RNA was obtained from whole blood that was not fractionated. Turning to this clonotype: Antigen specificity is unknown.

Library construction involved attaching unique molecular identifiers to individual cDNA molecules, which allowed quantitative, reproducible TCR counting. TCRdb passed the RACE reads through MiXCR, listing each CDR3 protein once. The sample carries about 65,000 distinct CDR3 sequences, about 6.5% recorded once. V is TRBV5-1 and J is TRBJ2-5, with 9 nucleotides matching TRBD1. The origin of this receptor is a female donor in good health. Some clones in this sample may be carry-over from other donors' samples. The material sequenced was whole blood. CDR3 amino acids: CASSLQGANQETQYF. The CDR3, as DNA: TGCGCCAGCAGCTTACAGGGGGCGAACCAAGAGACCCAGTACTTC.